What follows are 5 T cell receptor beta chains derived from one specimen sequenced in a study of Graves' ophthalmopathy and Graves' hyperthyroidism. RNA transcripts yielded amplified TCR beta CDR3 regions. Amplification began with first-round RT-PCR using HTBI primers, then second-round multiplex PCR was performed. One entry per CDR3 protein, called by TCRdb with MiXCR from the multiplex PCR reads. The table lists a few hundred thousand distinct CDR3 sequences, less than 20% of them singletons. The sample comprised peripheral blood. The receptors derive from a woman aged 18 to 35 with stable Graves' hyperthyroidism.

This clonotype appeared many times. The V and J genes are TRBV6-1 and TRBJ2-5, with D possibly TRBD2 on 6 matching bases. CDR3 size: 13 residues. Trimming removed 3 bases from V and 3 bases from J, with 8 bases in between. Looked up from germline, CDR1 is MNHNS and CDR2 is SASEGT. CDR3 sequence reads: CASSEWREETQYF. The DNA of the CDR3 is TGTGCCAGCAGTGAGTGGAGGGAAGAGACCCAGTACTTC.

The genes are TRBV2 and TRBJ2-7; D is uncertain. V was shortened by 0 bases and J by 3 bases, with 9 bases between the two germline ends. The CDR3 is 14 residues long. Germline-derived CDR1 and CDR2 are SNHLY and FYNNEI. CDR3 sequence: CASSEALGIYEQYF. CDR3 in DNA: TGTGCCAGCAGTGAAGCGCTGGGGATCTACGAGCAGTACTTC.

This clonotype showed up just a few times. The chain employs TRBV18 and TRBJ2-7; possibly TRBD1 for D (5 bases). CDR1 and CDR2 (germline): KGHSH, LQKENI. This CDR3 spans 14 amino acids. The V end lost 8 bases, the J end lost 0 bases, and 14 bases lay between the germline ends. The CDR3 region has the DNA TGTGCCAGCCAATCAGGGCCTCCCTCCTACGAGCAGTACTTC. It is translated as CASQSGPPSYEQYF.

This clonotype has a handful of counts. CDR3 amino acids: CASSPVTGGNQPQHF. The CDR3 DNA reads TGTGCCAGCTCACCGGTGACAGGGGGAAATCAGCCCCAGCATTTT. The V and J genes are TRBV18 and TRBJ1-5; TRBD1 matches 9 bases. The CDR3 totals 15 residues. Germline V gene data show CDR1 as KGHSH and CDR2 as LQKENI. With V trimmed by 3 bases and J by 4 bases, 4 bases remained unmatched.

This clonotype was recorded many times. The chain combines TRBV12-3 or TRBV12-4 with TRBJ1-1, with TRBD1 as a possible D gene (5 bases). The V and J ends lost 0 bases and 6 bases respectively, with 8 bases between them. The length of the CDR3 is 13 residues. The CDR3 DNA is TGTGCCAGCAGTTTAGCAAGGGGAGCTGAAGCTTTCTTT. Translated: CASSLARGAEAFF.